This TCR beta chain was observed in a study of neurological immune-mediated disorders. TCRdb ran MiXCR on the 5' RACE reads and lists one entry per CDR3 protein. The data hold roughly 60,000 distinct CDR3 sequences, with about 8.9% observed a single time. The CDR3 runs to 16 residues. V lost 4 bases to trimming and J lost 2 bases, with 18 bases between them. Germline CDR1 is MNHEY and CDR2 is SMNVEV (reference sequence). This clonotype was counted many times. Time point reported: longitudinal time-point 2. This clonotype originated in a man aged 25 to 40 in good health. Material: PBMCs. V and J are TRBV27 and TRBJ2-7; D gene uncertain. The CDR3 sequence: CASSSHTRTHAYEQYF. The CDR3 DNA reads TGTGCCAGCAGTTCCCATACCCGGACCCACGCCTACGAGCAGTACTTC.